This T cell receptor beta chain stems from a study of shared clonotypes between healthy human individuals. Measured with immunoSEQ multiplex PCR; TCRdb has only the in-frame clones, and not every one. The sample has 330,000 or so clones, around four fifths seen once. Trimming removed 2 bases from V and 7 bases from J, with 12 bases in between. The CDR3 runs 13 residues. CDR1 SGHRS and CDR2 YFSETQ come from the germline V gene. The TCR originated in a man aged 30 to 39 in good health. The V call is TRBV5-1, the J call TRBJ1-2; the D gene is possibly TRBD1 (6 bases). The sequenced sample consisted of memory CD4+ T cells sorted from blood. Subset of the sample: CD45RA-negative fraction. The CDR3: CASSLQGESGYTF. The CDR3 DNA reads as TGCGCCAGCAGCTTACAGGGTGAGAGTGGCTACACCTTC.